The 24 T cell receptor beta chains below were found in one sample sequenced in a study of tumor-infiltrating lymphocytes in oesophageal squamous cell carcinoma. TCRdb used MiXCR to reprocess the PCR reads, holding one entry per CDR3 protein. The table shows about 12,000 distinct CDR3 sequences, with 55% to 60% occurring only once. Sequencing was done on a sample of esophageal tumor tissue. The receptor set was obtained from a female donor with esophageal squamous cell carcinoma.

The CDR3 sequence is CASSYSRTGGRDTQYF. DNA for the CDR3: TGTGCCAGCAGTTACTCGAGGACAGGAGGGAGGGATACGCAGTATTTT. V gene TRBV6-2 or TRBV6-3 combines with J gene TRBJ2-3; the D gene is possibly TRBD1 (7 bases). V was trimmed by 0 bases and J by 6 bases, leaving 16 bases between them. CDR3 length: 16 residues. CDR1 and CDR2 (germline): MNHEY, SVGEGT.

This clonotype was seen a single time. The genes are TRBV7-9 and TRBJ2-3; D call uncertain. With 5 bases removed from V and 14 bases from J, the gap between germline ends came to 23 bases. The CDR3 is made up of 14 amino acids. CDR1 is SEHNR and CDR2 is FQNEAQ in the germline V gene (reference sequence). The CDR3 nucleotides are TGTGCCAGCAGCCCCGAGGCGCGTTCCGAGGAGCTGTATTTT. Protein product: CASSPEARSEELYF. The whole variable domain, remainder taken from reference TRBV7-9 and TRBJ2-3, is DTGVSQNPRHKITKRGQNVTFRCDPISEHNRLYWYRQTLGQGPEFLTYFQNEAQLEKSRLLSDRFSAERPKGSFSTLEIQRTEQGDSAMYLCASSPEARSEELYFGPGTRLTVL.

This sequence joins TRBV5-1 and TRBJ2-2; 7 bases are shared with TRBD1. The V segment lost 5 bases and the J segment 7 bases; nucleotides outside the gene matches: 8. The CDR3 is 14 residues long. Germline V lookup: CDR1 SGHRS, CDR2 YFSETQ. The CDR3 DNA sequence: TGCGCCAGCAGACTACAGGGGATAGGCGGGGAGCTGTTTTTT. It yields the protein CASRLQGIGGELFF.

V is TRBV6-1 and J is TRBJ2-5; D tentatively reads TRBD1 or TRBD2 (5 bases each). With the DNA end fitting TRBJ2-1 better, the J assignment may be wrong. This CDR3 is 13 amino acids long. Germline loops: CDR1 MNHNS, CDR2 SASEGT. CDR3 region: CASSLDWGSGQFF. CDR3 bases: TGTGCCAGCAGCCTTGACTGGGGGTCAGGGCAGTTCTTC.

For this clonotype: The DNA is omitted, as the CDR3 cannot be located on it reliably, and the CDR3 follows TCRdb's listing. The V gene is TRBV5-4, the J gene TRBJ2-1; the DNA was not compared with TRBD1, the D call given in the table. The CDR3 numbers 15 amino acids, ends counted. The germline V gene encodes CDR1 SGHNT and CDR2 YYREEE (reference sequence). Here the CDR3 reads CESSSWGQGNSPLHF.

This clonotype occurred once. The J gene is TRBJ2-1, the V gene TRBV7-6; D is perhaps TRBD1 (7 bases). The last part of the DNA fits TRBJ2-5 better; the J call may be wrong. This CDR3 has 14 amino acids. Germline CDR1 is SGHVS and CDR2 is FNYEAQ. CDR3 sequence reads: CASSLSAGGETQYF. CDR3 DNA sequence: TGTGCCAGCAGCTTATCGGCAGGGGGGGAGACCCAGTACTTC.

This clonotype showed up just a few times. V is TRBV7-7 and J is TRBJ2-3, with D possibly TRBD2 on 5 matching bases. The DNA end is more similar to TRBJ2-1, so the J call may be wrong. CDR1 SSHAT and CDR2 FNYEAQ come from the germline V gene (reference sequence). The CDR3 spans 13 residues. CDR3 loop: CASSPGLGDTQFF. CDR3 sequence (DNA): TGTGCCAGCAGCCCCGGGCTGGGAGATACGCAGTTCTTC.

This chain connects TRBV7-6 to TRBJ2-1; 7 nucleotides match TRBD2. Germline CDR1 and CDR2: SGHVS and FNYEAQ. The V gene end was trimmed by 4 bases and the J gene end by 8 bases; junction bases not matched to a gene: 8. The CDR3 runs to 14 residues. The CDR3 nucleotides read TGTGCCAGCAGCTGGGAAACTAGCGTCCATGAGCAGTTCTTC. Translated: CASSWETSVHEQFF.

The chain joins TRBV11-2 to TRBJ2-5; possible D gene TRBD2, 6 bases. The last part of the DNA fits TRBJ2-7 better; the J call may be wrong. This CDR3 has 16 amino acids. From germline, CDR1 is SGHAT and CDR2 FQNNGV. Here the CDR3 reads CASSRTSTRGSYEQYF. For the CDR3, the DNA is TGTGCCAGCAGCCGCACTAGCACCCGGGGCTCCTACGAGCAGTACTTC.

In this sample, this clonotype turned up a few times. This chain uses TRBV12-5 with TRBJ2-2, with D unresolved. The CDR3 contains 11 residues. Between the trimmed V and J ends, which lost 2 bases and 8 bases, there was a span of 3 bases. Germline V gene data show CDR1 as LGHNT and CDR2 as FRNRAP. In nucleotides, the CDR3 is TGTGCTAGTGGTTTGTCTGGGGAGCTGTTTTTT. It specifies CASGLSGELFF. The complete variable domain, with remaining parts taken from reference TRBV12-5 and TRBJ2-2, reads DARVTQTPRHKVTEMGQEVTMRCQPILGHNTVFWYRQTMMQGLELLAYFRNRAPLDDSGMPKDRFSAEMPDATLATLKIQPSEPRDSAVYFCASGLSGELFFGEGSRLTVL.

This clonotype was counted many times. It is unclear where the CDR3 begins or ends on the DNA, so no DNA is shown, and the CDR3 is as TCRdb lists it. This chain links TRBV6-1 with TRBJ2-6; TRBD2 is the table's D call, not checked against the DNA. The CDR3 is made up of 16 amino acids, end residues included. CDR1 MNHNS and CDR2 SASEGT come from the germline V gene. CDR3 amino acids: CASTQEKGKVGLHLRF.

A few counts support this clonotype. The rearrangement uses TRBV7-8 and TRBJ2-5; D is possibly TRBD1 (6 bases). The CDR3 totals 15 residues. V lost 5 bases, J lost 5 bases, and 18 bases lay in between. Germline CDR1 reads SGHVS; CDR2 reads FQNEAQ. DNA for the CDR3: TGTGCCAGCAGCCCAACCACGACAGGCGACGAGACCCAGTACTTC. This encodes CASSPTTTGDETQYF.

The chain is built from TRBV12-3 or TRBV12-4 and TRBJ2-1, with D perhaps assigned TRBD1 or TRBD2 (5 bases each). This CDR3 has 13 residues. Trimming removed 4 bases from V and 4 bases from J, with 8 bases in between. In nucleotides, the CDR3 is TGTGCCAGCAGTTCGGGACCTTACAATGAGCAGTTCTTC. As protein: CASSSGPYNEQFF.

The chain couples TRBV7-6 to TRBJ2-1, with 9 bases matching TRBD2. V gave up 3 bases and J gave up 9 bases; unmatched junction bases: 9. In germline, CDR1 is SGHVS, CDR2 FNYEAQ. This CDR3 has 15 residues. The CDR3 nucleotides read TGTGCCAGCAGCTTCGGTCTAGCGGGACGGGGTGAGCAGTTCTTC. It specifies CASSFGLAGRGEQFF.

V usage is TRBV7-9 and J usage is TRBJ2-5; 7 bases match TRBD2. The J call could be wrong; TRBJ2-7 is a better fit for the DNA end. Germline V gene sequence: CDR1 SEHNR, CDR2 FQNEAQ (reference sequence). The CDR3 has 15 amino acids. CDR3 nucleotide sequence: TGTGCCAGCAGCTTAGATCTAGCGGTTCACTACGAGCAGTACTTC. Its translation is CASSLDLAVHYEQYF.

V and J are TRBV7-8 and TRBJ2-5; 10 positions match TRBD2. Trimming removed 0 bases from V and 2 bases from J; junction bases left unmatched: 3. CDR1 and CDR2 (germline): SGHVS, FQNEAQ. The CDR3 extends over 16 amino acids. The CDR3 nucleotides are TGTGCCAGCAGCTTAGCGCCTAGCGGGGGACAAGAGACCCAGTACTTC. Translating gives CASSLAPSGGQETQYF.

This clonotype was seen only a few times. The CDR3 does not close with the conserved phenylalanine or tryptophan, likely indicating a read error. The limits of the CDR3 on the DNA are not certain, so only TCRdb's listed CDR3 is given. The V call is TRBV19, the J call TRBJ2-6; TRBD2, the D gene given by the table, was not confirmed from the DNA. Germline V gene lookup returns CDR1 LNHDA and CDR2 SQIVND (reference sequence). The CDR3 extends over 11 residues, inclusive of both ends. The CDR3 is CASSIVASGRA.

V usage is TRBV19 and J usage is TRBJ2-6, with no clear D. Germline V gene lookup returns CDR1 LNHDA and CDR2 SQIVND (reference sequence). Trimming took 1 base from V and 4 from J, leaving 8 bases between them. The CDR3 length is 15 residues. The CDR3 protein is CASSIVSWGANVLTF. CDR3 bases: TGTGCCAGTAGTATAGTATCTTGGGGGGCCAACGTCCTGACTTTC.

This clonotype turned up a few times. V gene TRBV7-2 combines with J gene TRBJ2-5; 9 bases line up with TRBD2. This CDR3 has 17 amino acids. CDR1 is SGHTA and CDR2 is FQGNSA in the germline V gene. With 7 bases clipped from V and 5 bases from J, the junction kept 17 bases outside the gene matches. The CDR3 DNA sequence: TGTGCCAGCACCTGGGGGCGGGGGGGCCGTAGAAGGGAGACCCAGTACTTC. It encodes CASTWGRGGRRRETQYF.

As for this clonotype: A junction end diverges from the germline sequence, so it may reflect a read error. The genes are TRBV7-6 and TRBJ2-3; D may be TRBD2 (5 bases). Germline V lookup: CDR1 SGHVS, CDR2 FNYEAQ. The CDR3 totals 17 residues. The CDR3 DNA is TGTGCTAGCAGCTCTAACCCGCCGGGGTTCGGCACAGATACGCAGTATTTT. Its translation: CASSSNPPGFGTDTQYF.

V usage is TRBV10-3 and J usage is TRBJ2-6; D is ambiguous. This CDR3 spans 16 amino acids. Germline V gene lookup returns CDR1 ENHRY and CDR2 SYGVKD. Trimming cost V 2 bases and J 1 base, with 9 bases left between them. CDR3 loop: CAISEGLNSGANVLTF. Here the CDR3 DNA reads TGTGCCATCAGTGAGGGTCTGAATTCTGGGGCCAACGTCCTGACTTTC.

The sample holds a few counts of this clonotype. The chain recombines TRBV7-2 with TRBJ2-3, with TRBD2 identical over 11 bases. CDR3 size: 16 residues. The junction had 8 bases not matched to a gene; V was cut back by 5 bases and J by 4 bases. Germline V gene sequence: CDR1 SGHTA, CDR2 FQGNSA. The CDR3 here is CASSPRIAGGSDTQYF. In DNA, the CDR3 is TGTGCCAGCAGCCCCCGTATAGCGGGGGGGTCAGATACGCAGTATTTT.

This clonotype was observed many times. The chain combines TRBV6-1 with TRBJ2-6; D gene unclear. Trimming shortened V by 6 bases and J by 0 bases, and 6 bases separated the two germline ends. Germline V CDR1 and CDR2: MNHNS, SASEGT. CDR3 length equals 14 residues. This chain's CDR3 is CASSQASGANVLTF. The CDR3 bases are TGTGCCAGCAGCCAAGCCTCTGGGGCCAACGTCCTGACTTTC.

The V and J genes are TRBV6-6 and TRBJ1-4, with 7 bases identical to TRBD1. The CDR3 is made up of 16 amino acids. J was trimmed by 8 bases and V by 0 bases; bases with no gene match: 9. CDR1 is MNHNY, CDR2 SVGAGI, per germline (reference sequence). The CDR3 reads CASSYSVTGAWEKLFF. The CDR3 DNA reads as TGTGCCAGCAGTTACTCGGTAACAGGGGCCTGGGAAAAACTGTTTTTT.